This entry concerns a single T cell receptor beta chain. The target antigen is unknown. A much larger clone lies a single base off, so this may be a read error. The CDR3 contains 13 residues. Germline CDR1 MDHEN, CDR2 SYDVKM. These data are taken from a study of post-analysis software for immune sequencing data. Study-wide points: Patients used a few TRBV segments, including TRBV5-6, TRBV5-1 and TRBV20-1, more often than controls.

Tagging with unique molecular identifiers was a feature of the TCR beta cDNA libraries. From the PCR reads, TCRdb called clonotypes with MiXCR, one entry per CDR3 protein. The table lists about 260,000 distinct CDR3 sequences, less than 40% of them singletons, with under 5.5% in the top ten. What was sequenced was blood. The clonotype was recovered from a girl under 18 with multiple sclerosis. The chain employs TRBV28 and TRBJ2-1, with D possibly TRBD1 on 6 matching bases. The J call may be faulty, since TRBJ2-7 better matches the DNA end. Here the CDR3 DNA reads TGTGCCAGCAGTCCACAGGGATACAATGAGCAGTACTTC. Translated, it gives CASSPQGYNEQYF.